A single sample gave rise to the 31 T cell receptor beta chains below, sequenced in a study of shared clonotypes between healthy human individuals (dated by TCRdb to 2020 to 2021). CD8 naive samples consisted of CD45RO-negative cells that were positively selected for CCR7, yielding a CD45RA+CCR7+ population without TemRA cells. The library relied on the immunoSEQ multiplex PCR assay. What TCRdb holds here is the immuneACCESS table cut down to in-frame rearrangements. Part of the clones is not present; checked against another copy, under half of the missing clones reflect an unresolved V gene, and the others are unexplained. The sample table records about 2.1 million clones; under 95% of these occur just once. The ten largest clones represent 1.5% to 2% of the sample. Sequencing input: naive CD8+ T cells from PBMCs. Taken with the paper, the label for cell subset or site translates to: CD45RA+CCR7+. Source of these receptors: a man younger than 35 in good health. Some clones in this sample may be carry-over from other donors' samples.

The rearrangement links TRBV28 to TRBJ2-3, with a weak D call TRBD2 (5 bases). Trimming took off 1 base at V and 6 bases at J, with 17 bases between the two ends. There are 16 residues in the CDR3. Germline CDR1 and CDR2: MDHEN and SYDVKM. This chain's CDR3 is CASSLSGVKVRDTQYF. As DNA, the CDR3 is TGTGCCAGCAGTTTATCCGGGGTAAAGGTGCGGGATACGCAGTATTTT.

This chain joins TRBV5-6 and TRBJ2-1, with 10 positions matching TRBD2. The CDR3 totals 14 residues. V lost 0 bases, J lost 8 bases, and 2 bases stayed unmatched. Germline CDR1 reads SGHDT; CDR2 reads YYEEEE. The CDR3 is CASSLALAGDEQFF. The CDR3 coding sequence is TGTGCCAGCAGCTTGGCTCTAGCGGGGGATGAGCAGTTCTTC.

The genes are TRBV29-1 and TRBJ2-1; 9 bases map to TRBD2. From germline, CDR1 is SQVTM and CDR2 ANQGSEA. This CDR3 is built from 13 residues. J was trimmed by 5 bases and V by 7 bases; bases with no gene match: 6. The CDR3 loop is CSGREGPDNEQFF. The CDR3 DNA follows: TGCAGCGGGCGGGAGGGCCCCGACAATGAGCAGTTCTTC.

This clone was seen once. The identical CDR3 is also encoded by other nucleotide sequences in the sample. J is TRBJ2-5 and V is TRBV6-5, with TRBD2 matching 8 bases. V was pared by 0 bases and J by 5 bases, with 2 bases of the junction left unmatched. Germline-derived CDR1 and CDR2 are MNHEY and SVGAGI. This CDR3 has 14 amino acids. The CDR3 reads CASSYSGGEETQYF. DNA of the CDR3: TGTGCCAGCAGTTACTCCGGGGGGGAGGAGACCCAGTACTTC.

This clone was counted a single time. This chain joins TRBV27 and TRBJ2-7; a possible D gene is TRBD1 (6 bases). The CDR3 is made up of 15 amino acids. Trimming pared 0 bases from V and 4 bases from J, leaving 13 bases between. The germline V gene encodes CDR1 MNHEY and CDR2 SMNVEV (reference sequence). The CDR3 reads CASSLSTEQGYEQYF. CDR3 DNA sequence: TGTGCCAGCAGTTTATCGACAGAGCAGGGGTACGAGCAGTACTTC.

The CDR3 sequence is CASSEAAWDYEQYF. In nucleotides, the CDR3 is TGTGCCAGCAGTGAGGCGGCTTGGGACTACGAGCAGTACTTC. The chain uses TRBV25-1 and TRBJ2-7, with unresolved D. V lost 3 bases and J lost 3, with 12 bases in between. Germline V gene sequence: CDR1 MGHDK, CDR2 SYGVNS. The CDR3 totals 14 residues.

This clone has just a few counts. The chain is built from TRBV9 and TRBJ1-1, with a possible D match to TRBD1 (5 bases). CDR3 length equals 14 residues. Germline V gives CDR1 SGDLS, CDR2 YYNGEE. Trimming left V 1 base short and J 1 base short, with 8 bases between. CDR3 coding DNA: TGTGCCAGCAGCGTATGGGACGGGAACACTGAAGCTTTCTTT. It yields the protein CASSVWDGNTEAFF. Filled out from reference TRBV9 and TRBJ1-1, the complete variable domain reads DSGVTQTPKHLITATGQRVTLRCSPRSGDLSVYWYQQSLDQGLQFLIQYYNGEERAKGNILERFSAQQFPDLHSELNLSSLELGDSALYFCASSVWDGNTEAFFGQGTRLTVV.

V is TRBV10-3 and J is TRBJ1-5; D is uncertain. The CDR3 runs 14 residues. CDR1 is ENHRY and CDR2 is SYGVKD in the germline V gene. Trimming took 11 bases from V and 3 from J, leaving 17 bases between them. The CDR3 coding sequence is TGTGCCTTCAACGGCAGCGAACTCAATCAGCCCCAGCATTTT. As protein: CAFNGSELNQPQHF.

This chain links TRBV5-6 with TRBJ1-5; D uncertain. V lost 4 bases to trimming and J lost 3 bases, with 17 bases between them. This CDR3 comprises 16 residues. CDR1 is SGHDT and CDR2 is YYEEEE in the germline V gene. The chain's CDR3 is CASSVGGAIDNQPQHF. The CDR3 coding sequence is TGTGCCAGCAGCGTCGGAGGAGCGATCGACAATCAGCCCCAGCATTTT.

The V and J genes are TRBV30 and TRBJ2-7, with no clear D. V was clipped by 7 bases and J by 6 bases, with 25 bases between them. Germline V gene sequence: CDR1 GTSNPN, CDR2 SVGIG (reference sequence). The CDR3 has 15 amino acids. This chain's CDR3 is CASIKLGGFEPEQYF. The CDR3 bases are TGTGCCTCGATAAAGCTAGGTGGGTTTGAACCCGAGCAGTACTTC. Complete variable domain (other parts from reference TRBV30 and TRBJ2-7): SQTIHQWPATLVQPVGSPLSLECTVEGTSNPNLYWYRQAAGRGLQLLFYSVGIGQISSEVPQNLSASRPQDRQFILSSKKLLLSDSGFYLCASIKLGGFEPEQYFGPGTRLTVT.

The V and J genes are TRBV25-1 and TRBJ2-3; no clear D gene. Trimming pared 4 bases from V and 6 bases from J, leaving 8 bases between. This CDR3 is 12 amino acids long. CDR1 MGHDK and CDR2 SYGVNS come from the germline V gene. This CDR3 is CASSGGRDTQYF. Here the CDR3 DNA reads TGTGCCAGCAGTGGAGGCAGGGATACGCAGTATTTT.

V gene TRBV15 combines with J gene TRBJ1-5; no clear D gene. Trimming removed 8 bases from V and 5 bases from J, with 13 bases in between. This CDR3 has 13 amino acids. Germline CDR1 is LNHNV and CDR2 is YYDKDF (reference sequence). In nucleotides, the CDR3 is TGTGCCACCTCGAGGCGCGGAGATCAGCCCCAGCATTTT. It codes for CATSRRGDQPQHF.

This chain connects TRBV7-9 to TRBJ2-1; 16 bases align to TRBD2. The ends lost 3 bases at V and 9 bases at J; junction bases unmatched: 8. This CDR3 has 17 amino acids. Germline-derived CDR1 and CDR2 are SEHNR and FQNEAQ (reference sequence). CDR3 bases: TGTGCCAGCAGCTTCCCCCCGGGACTAGCGGGAGGGGGTGAGCAGTTCTTC. Its translation is CASSFPPGLAGGGEQFF.

This clone was seen only a few times. The rearrangement uses TRBV13 and TRBJ1-5; D ambiguous. CDR3 length: 12 amino acids. Trimming took off 5 bases at V and 0 bases at J, with 2 bases between the two ends. Germline V CDR1 and CDR2: PRHDT, FYEKMQ (reference sequence). CDR3 in DNA: TGTGCCAGCAGCACTAGCAATCAGCCCCAGCATTTT. The encoded protein is CASSTSNQPQHF.

J is TRBJ1-1 and V is TRBV9; possibly TRBD1 for D (5 bases). In germline, CDR1 is SGDLS, CDR2 YYNGEE. Trimming shortened V by 4 bases and J by 1 base, and 11 bases separated the two germline ends. This CDR3 spans 14 amino acids. The CDR3 coding sequence is TGTGCCAGCAGCTCCTCCAGGGAGAACACTGAAGCTTTCTTT. Amino acids: CASSSSRENTEAFF.

The chain combines TRBV7-9 with TRBJ1-2, with a possible D match to TRBD1 (6 bases). Germline V lookup: CDR1 SEHNR, CDR2 FQNEAQ (reference sequence). V gave up 1 base and J gave up 4 bases, with 16 bases separating them. The CDR3 extends over 16 amino acids. In DNA form, the CDR3 reads TGTGCCAGCAGCTTAGGGCAGACAGGCTTGGGCTATGGCTACACCTTC. It encodes CASSLGQTGLGYGYTF.

V gene TRBV18 combines with J gene TRBJ2-3; possibly TRBD1 for D (6 bases). This CDR3 region has 15 residues. Per germline, CDR1 KGHSH and CDR2 LQKENI. V lost 3 bases and J lost 3, with 13 bases in between. The CDR3 loop is CASSPTRQVTDTQYF. The CDR3 DNA reads as TGTGCCAGCTCACCGACAAGACAGGTAACAGATACGCAGTATTTT.

The CDR3: CASGLGREKLFF. CDR3 sequence (DNA): TGTGCCAGTGGACTGGGGCGTGAAAAACTGTTTTTT. The chain links TRBV28 to TRBJ1-4, with a tentative D call TRBD1 (5 bases). Trimming took 9 bases from V and 7 from J, leaving 12 bases between them. This CDR3 comprises 12 residues. CDR1 is MDHEN and CDR2 is SYDVKM in the germline V gene. Complete variable domain (other parts from reference TRBV28 and TRBJ1-4): DVKVTQSSRYLVKRTGEKVFLECVQDMDHENMFWYRQDPGLGLRLIYFSYDVKMKEKGDIPEGYSVSREKKERFSLILESASTNQTSMYLCASGLGREKLFFGSGTQLSVL.

This chain uses TRBV10-2 with TRBJ2-3; D gene unclear. Trimming stripped 2 bases from V and 4 bases from J, with 7 bases between. This CDR3 spans 13 amino acids. Germline CDR1 is WSHSY and CDR2 is SAAADI. The CDR3 bases are TGCGCCAGCAGTGAGGATCGGGCAGATACGCAGTATTTT. Amino acid sequence: CASSEDRADTQYF.

This clone was counted a single time. The V call is TRBV28, the J call TRBJ1-3, with D hard to call. Germline assignment: CDR1 MDHEN and CDR2 SYDVKM. This CDR3 is built from 15 residues. V lost 1 base and J lost 4, with 11 bases in between. The CDR3 DNA is TGTGCCAGCAGTTTATCGTGGCTGGGAGGAAACACCATATATTTT. Protein: CASSLSWLGGNTIYF.

This chain uses TRBV19 with TRBJ2-1; TRBD2 aligns across 10 bases. This CDR3 comprises 16 residues. V lost 6 bases to trimming and J lost 3 bases; unmatched junction nucleotides: 8. Germline CDR1 LNHDA, CDR2 SQIVND (reference sequence). The CDR3: CASSIQREGGYNEQFF. As DNA, the CDR3 is TGTGCCAGTAGCATACAGCGGGAGGGCGGCTACAATGAGCAGTTCTTC.

A note on this clone: The identical CDR3 is also encoded by other nucleotide sequences in the sample. This CDR3 is CASSLANQETQYF. In nucleotides, the CDR3 is TGTGCCAGCAGTTTAGCCAACCAAGAGACCCAGTACTTC. V is TRBV27 and J is TRBJ2-5; D is uncertain. There are 13 residues in the CDR3. The germline V and J ends were trimmed by 2 bases and 0 bases, with 4 bases remaining between them. The germline V gene encodes CDR1 MNHEY and CDR2 SMNVEV (reference sequence).

The rearrangement uses TRBV9 and TRBJ2-3; TRBD2 aligns across 7 bases. The J segment lost 5 bases and the V segment lost 0 bases, leaving 6 bases of the junction unmatched. CDR1 is SGDLS, CDR2 YYNGEE, per germline. CDR3 size: 15 residues. CDR3 nucleotides: TGTGCCAGCAGCGTAGGGGCGGGAGTGGGAGATACGCAGTATTTT. Amino acid sequence: CASSVGAGVGDTQYF.

The V call is TRBV30, the J call TRBJ2-3; D is uncertain. This CDR3 has 15 residues. V lost 0 bases and J 6 bases, leaving 16 bases between the germline ends. Germline CDR1 reads GTSNPN; CDR2 reads SVGIG (reference sequence). Written as DNA, the CDR3 is TGTGCCTGGAGTGTCGTCGGCTCCTATGCGGATACGCAGTATTTT. Residues: CAWSVVGSYADTQYF.

This chain joins TRBV10-2 and TRBJ1-1; D gene ambiguous. V was shortened by 6 bases and J by 2 bases, with 13 bases between the two germline ends. Germline-derived CDR1 and CDR2 are WSHSY and SAAADI. CDR3 length equals 14 residues. For the CDR3, the DNA is TGCGCCAGCAGCCTGGGTAGGTTAAACACTGAAGCTTTCTTT. It encodes CASSLGRLNTEAFF.

The rearrangement joins TRBV6-1 to TRBJ2-3; 11 nucleotides agree with TRBD2. The CDR3 contains 18 residues. CDR1 and CDR2 from the germline V gene are MNHNS and SASEGT. Trimming at V came to 0 bases and at J to 0 bases, leaving 5 bases not matched to a gene. The CDR3 DNA is TGTGCCAGCAGTGAAGCTTCCAGACTAGCGGGAAGCACAGATACGCAGTATTTT. Amino acids: CASSEASRLAGSTDTQYF.

Notes on this clone: Other DNA sequences in the sample encode the same CDR3. V usage is TRBV7-9 and J usage is TRBJ2-7; D not certain. The CDR3 is 11 residues long. Germline CDR1 is SEHNR and CDR2 is FQNEAQ (reference sequence). V was trimmed by 4 bases and J by 3 bases, leaving 4 bases between them. The CDR3 nucleotides read TGTGCCAGCAGCTCGAACTACGAGCAGTACTTC. The encoded protein is CASSSNYEQYF.

V and J are TRBV19 and TRBJ2-1; weak D call: TRBD2 (5 bases). The CDR3 extends over 14 amino acids. CDR1 LNHDA and CDR2 SQIVND come from the germline V gene (reference sequence). With 10 bases removed from V and 3 bases from J, the gap between germline ends came to 16 bases. This CDR3 is CATADWSLYNEQFF. In DNA, the CDR3 is TGTGCCACCGCGGACTGGAGCCTCTACAATGAGCAGTTCTTC.

On this clone itself: Other nucleotide sequences in the sample specify the same CDR3. V usage is TRBV28 and J usage is TRBJ2-7, with a tentative D call TRBD2 (6 bases). The CDR3 is made up of 14 amino acids. The ends were cut back, 3 bases at V and 1 base at J, with 10 bases in the middle. Germline CDR1 MDHEN, CDR2 SYDVKM. Here the CDR3 DNA reads TGTGCCAGCAGTTTTGCTGGGGGGTCCTACGAGCAGTACTTC. It codes for CASSFAGGSYEQYF.

The gene calls are TRBV10-3 and TRBJ1-1, with unresolved D. The CDR3 spans 14 residues. V lost 7 bases and J 3 bases, leaving 15 bases between the germline ends. The germline V gene encodes CDR1 ENHRY and CDR2 SYGVKD. CDR3 coding DNA: TGTGCCATCAAATCGGTGGACGGTTACACTGAAGCTTTCTTT. This gives the protein CAIKSVDGYTEAFF.

The rearrangement links TRBV27 to TRBJ2-2, with 7 bases lining up with TRBD1. The trim removed 6 bases at V and 3 bases at J, leaving 4 bases unmatched. Germline V gives CDR1 MNHEY, CDR2 SMNVEV (reference sequence). The CDR3 is 14 amino acids. This CDR3 reads CASRWGTDTGELFF. The DNA of the CDR3 is TGTGCCAGCAGATGGGGGACAGACACCGGGGAGCTGTTTTTT.